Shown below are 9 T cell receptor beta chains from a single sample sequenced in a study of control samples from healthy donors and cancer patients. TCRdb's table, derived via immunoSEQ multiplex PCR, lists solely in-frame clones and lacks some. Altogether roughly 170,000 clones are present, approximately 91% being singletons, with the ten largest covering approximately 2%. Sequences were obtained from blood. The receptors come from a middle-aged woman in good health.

CDR3 residues: CASRGKTGSGANVLTF. CDR3 DNA sequence: TGTGCCAGCAGGGGGAAGACAGGCTCTGGGGCCAACGTCCTGACTTTC. J is TRBJ2-6 and V is TRBV21-1; the D call in the table, TRBD1, was not verified against the DNA. TRBV21-1 is flagged as a pseudogene. The CDR3 extends over 16 amino acids.

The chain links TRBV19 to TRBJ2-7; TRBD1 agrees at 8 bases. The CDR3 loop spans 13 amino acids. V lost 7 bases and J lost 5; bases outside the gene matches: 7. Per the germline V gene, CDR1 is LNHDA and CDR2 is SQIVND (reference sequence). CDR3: CASKETGDDEQYF. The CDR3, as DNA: TGTGCCAGTAAGGAGACAGGGGACGACGAGCAGTACTTC.

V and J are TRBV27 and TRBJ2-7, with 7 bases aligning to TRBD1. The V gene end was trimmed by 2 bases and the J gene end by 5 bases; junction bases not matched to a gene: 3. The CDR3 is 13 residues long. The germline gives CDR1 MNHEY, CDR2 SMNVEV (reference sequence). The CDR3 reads CASSLDRVHEQYF. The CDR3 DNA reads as TGTGCCAGCAGTTTAGACAGGGTCCACGAGCAGTACTTC.

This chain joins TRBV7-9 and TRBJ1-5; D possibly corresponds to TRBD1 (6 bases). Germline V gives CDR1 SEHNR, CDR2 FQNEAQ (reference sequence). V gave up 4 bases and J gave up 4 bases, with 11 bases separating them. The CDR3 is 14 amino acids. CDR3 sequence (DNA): TGTGCCAGCAGCTCCACAGGGCCGAATCAGCCCCAGCATTTT. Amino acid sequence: CASSSTGPNQPQHF.

The CDR3 region is CASSLAQRQGSYEQYF. The DNA for the CDR3 is TGTGCCAGCAGCTTGGCCCAGAGACAGGGGAGTTACGAGCAGTACTTC. The gene calls are TRBV5-4 and TRBJ2-7; TRBD1 matches 8 bases. The trim removed 0 bases at V and 4 bases at J, leaving 9 bases unmatched. The CDR3 is 16 residues long. Germline V CDR1 and CDR2: SGHNT, YYREEE (reference sequence). The whole variable domain, remainder taken from reference TRBV5-4 and TRBJ2-7, is ETGVTQSPTHLIKTRGQQVTLRCSSQSGHNTVSWYQQALGQGPQFIFQYYREEENGRGNFPPRFSGLQFPNYSSELNVNALELDDSALYLCASSLAQRQGSYEQYFGPGTRLTVT.

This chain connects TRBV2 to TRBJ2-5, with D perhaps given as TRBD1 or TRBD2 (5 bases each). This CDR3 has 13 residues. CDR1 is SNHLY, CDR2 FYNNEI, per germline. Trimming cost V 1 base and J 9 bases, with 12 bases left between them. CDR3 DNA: TGTGCCAGCAGTGAAGAGGGACCGAACCCCCAGTACTTC. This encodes CASSEEGPNPQYF.

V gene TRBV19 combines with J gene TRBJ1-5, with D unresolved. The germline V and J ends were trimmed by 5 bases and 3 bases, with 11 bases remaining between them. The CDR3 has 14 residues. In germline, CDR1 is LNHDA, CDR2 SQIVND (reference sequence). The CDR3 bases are TGTGCCAGTAGTGCTGGACGGATCAATCAGCCCCAGCATTTT. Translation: CASSAGRINQPQHF.

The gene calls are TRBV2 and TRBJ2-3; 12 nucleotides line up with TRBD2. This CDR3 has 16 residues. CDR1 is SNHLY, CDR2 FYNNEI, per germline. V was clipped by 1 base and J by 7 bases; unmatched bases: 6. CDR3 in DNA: TGTGCCAGCAGTGAAGGCCTAGCGGGGGGGCTTCATACGCAGTATTTT. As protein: CASSEGLAGGLHTQYF.

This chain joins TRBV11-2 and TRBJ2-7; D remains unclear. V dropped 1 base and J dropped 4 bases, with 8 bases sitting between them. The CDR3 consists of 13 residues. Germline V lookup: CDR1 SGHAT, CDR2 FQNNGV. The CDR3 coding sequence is TGTGCCAGCAGCTTAGGACTCCTGTACGAGCAGTACTTC. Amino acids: CASSLGLLYEQYF.